This TCR beta chain comes out of a study of T cell clones after liver transplantation. Study information: Tolerant meant at least one year fully off immunosuppression without liver enzymes above twice normal.

The protocol was immunoSEQ multiplex PCR, while the TCRdb copy is restricted to in-frame clones and leaves out a portion. The sample yields tens of thousands of clones, 60% to 80% seen once. The CDR3 runs 15 residues. Trimming removed 5 bases from V and 6 bases from J; junction bases left unmatched: 11. The germline gives CDR1 MDHEN, CDR2 SYDVKM. This clonotype originated in a human donor who received a liver transplant. The specimen comprised CD4+ T cells from blood, sampled before liver transplant. The V and J genes are TRBV28 and TRBJ1-2, with 8 bases matching TRBD1. CDR3 nucleotide sequence: TGTGCCAGCAGTACCTACAGGGGGGGTTCGAATGGCTACACCTTC. It yields the protein CASSTYRGGSNGYTF.